The 13 T cell receptor beta chains below come from one sample, sequenced in a study of CD8+ T cells in alopecia areata. In each case, RNA was isolated and then reverse transcribed into cDNA as the sequencing template. Clones were sequenced by immunoSEQ multiplex PCR, and TCRdb holds only the in-frame ones, with some missing. Among fewer than 200,000 clones listed, less than 80% were seen once. Treatment denoted: oral pan-JAK inhibitor, 5-10 mg twice daily. The material was CD4+ T cells sorted from blood, obtained at week 24, from a patient treated with tofacitinib. These TCRs come from a human donor with alopecia areata.

Only a few counts were recorded for this clone. Germline and junction disagree at one end, which may indicate a read error. The CDR3 reads CAISEGQGASYGYTF. Here the CDR3 DNA reads TGTGCCATCAGTGAGGGGCAGGGGGCCTCCTATGGCTACACCTTC. The V and J genes are TRBV6-6 and TRBJ1-2; TRBD1 matches at 8 bases. The CDR3 is 15 residues long. Germline CDR1 reads MNHNY; CDR2 reads SVGAGI (reference sequence).

CDR3 in amino acids: CSVGVASSYNSPLHF. The CDR3 DNA sequence: TGCAGCGTTGGAGTGGCGAGCTCCTATAATTCACCCCTCCACTTT. The V and J genes are TRBV29-1 and TRBJ1-6; D is uncertain. Trimming left V 4 bases short and J 0 bases short, with 10 bases between. This CDR3 is built from 15 residues. Looked up from germline, CDR1 is SQVTM and CDR2 is ANQGSEA.

The chain recombines TRBV27 with TRBJ1-6, with D unresolved. Trimming pared 6 bases from V and 9 bases from J, leaving 15 bases between. Germline-derived CDR1 and CDR2 are MNHEY and SMNVEV (reference sequence). This CDR3 comprises 14 residues. In DNA form, the CDR3 reads TGTGCCAGCAGCGCCGAACGTTACGCTTCACCCCTCCACTTT. Residues: CASSAERYASPLHF.

The chain employs TRBV10-3 and TRBJ2-5; no reliable D call. CDR3 length equals 14 residues. V was cut by 8 bases and J by 5 bases, with 18 bases left in between. Germline assignment: CDR1 ENHRY and CDR2 SYGVKD. The DNA of the CDR3 is TGTGCCATCTCCCACGGCTTGGAGACGGAGACCCAGTACTTC. Translated, it gives CAISHGLETETQYF.

This chain uses TRBV5-1 with TRBJ2-4; D is uncertain. Germline loops: CDR1 SGHRS, CDR2 YFSETQ. CDR3 length: 12 residues. Trimming left V 0 bases short and J 8 bases short, with 6 bases between. CDR3 sequence reads: CASSLEADIQYF. The CDR3 bases are TGCGCCAGCAGCTTGGAGGCTGACATTCAGTACTTC.

This sequence joins TRBV29-1 and TRBJ1-4; D unclear. Trimming pared 5 bases from V and 7 bases from J, leaving 14 bases between. Germline CDR1 is SQVTM and CDR2 is ANQGSEA. The CDR3 is 13 amino acids. The CDR3 protein is CSVTRGSGEKLFF. The CDR3 DNA reads as TGCAGCGTTACGCGGGGAAGTGGTGAAAAACTGTTTTTT.

The chain combines TRBV6-1 with TRBJ2-3, with TRBD1 identical over 7 bases. J was trimmed by 0 bases and V by 7 bases; bases with no gene match: 1. CDR3 length: 13 amino acids. Per the germline V gene, CDR1 is MNHNS and CDR2 is SASEGT. The CDR3 sequence is CASMTGSTDTQYF. CDR3 in DNA: TGTGCCAGCATGACAGGGAGCACAGATACGCAGTATTTT.

This clone came up a few times. The genes are TRBV5-1 and TRBJ1-3; D gene uncertain. V was cut by 9 bases and J by 1 base, with 14 bases left in between. The V gene's germline CDR1 is SGHRS and CDR2 YFSETQ. The CDR3 spans 14 residues. The chain's CDR3 is CATRTDPSGNTIYF. The DNA of the CDR3 is TGCGCCACCCGGACGGACCCTTCTGGAAACACCATATATTTT.

This clone occurred once. The DNA for the CDR3 is TGCAGTGCTAGAGACCGGGGTACGCAGTATTTT. Its translation is CSARDRGTQYF. The rearrangement uses TRBV20-1 and TRBJ2-3; maybe TRBD2 (5 bases). V gave up 0 bases and J gave up 8 bases, with 6 bases separating them. Germline CDR1 reads DFQATT; CDR2 reads SNEGSKA (reference sequence). This CDR3 region has 11 residues.

This chain joins TRBV19 and TRBJ1-5; the match to TRBD1 covers 7 bases. V lost 5 bases and J lost 0; bases outside the gene matches: 16. The CDR3 has 19 amino acids. Germline CDR1 is LNHDA and CDR2 is SQIVND (reference sequence). The CDR3, as DNA: TGTGCCAGTAGTCTAAGGGACAGTCGAAAGGCCTATAGCAATCAGCCCCAGCATTTT. It is translated as CASSLRDSRKAYSNQPQHF.

J is TRBJ1-1 and V is TRBV10-3; 8 bases agree with TRBD1. The CDR3 has 14 amino acids. With V trimmed by 5 bases and J by 0 bases, 2 bases remained unmatched. Germline-derived CDR1 and CDR2 are ENHRY and SYGVKD. The CDR3 nucleotides read TGTGCCATCAGTCAGGGACAGGTGAACACTGAAGCTTTCTTT. Its protein product is CAISQGQVNTEAFF.

V and J are TRBV25-1 and TRBJ2-6; D ambiguous. CDR1 is MGHDK, CDR2 SYGVNS, per germline. V lost 6 bases, J lost 1 base, and 4 bases lay in between. The CDR3 extends over 13 amino acids. The CDR3 sequence is CASSPSGANVLTF. In DNA form, the CDR3 reads TGTGCCAGCAGCCCGTCTGGGGCCAACGTCCTGACTTTC.

This clone has a handful of counts. The chain joins TRBV7-9 to TRBJ2-3; 9 positions agree with TRBD2. J lost 3 bases, V lost 1 base, and 2 bases had no gene match. The CDR3 loop spans 15 amino acids. Germline CDR1 is SEHNR and CDR2 is FQNEAQ (reference sequence). The CDR3 sequence: CASSLVSGGTDTQYF. The CDR3, as DNA: TGTGCCAGCAGCTTAGTTAGCGGGGGAACAGATACGCAGTATTTT.